This T cell receptor beta chain was sequenced during a study of OX40 agonist ivuxolimab in advanced cancers. Looking at the study overall: Every 2 weeks, ivuxolimab was infused into the patients intravenously at between 0.01 and 10 mg/kg. Partial responses occurred in Three dose-escalation patients, one with hepatocellular carcinoma and two with cutaneous melanoma. Regarding the study as a whole: In general, CD8+ T cells held more expanded clones than CD4+ did, on average.

Concerning this clone: Its antigen is as yet unknown. In the same sample, other DNA sequences code for this CDR3.

No patient had autoimmune disease or received systemic immunosuppression. Clones were sequenced by immunoSEQ multiplex PCR, and TCRdb holds only the in-frame ones, with some missing. Of tens of thousands of clones listed, more than 70% are singletons. Trimming took off 3 bases at V and 7 bases at J, with 10 bases between the two ends. The CDR3 is 13 residues long. Germline CDR1 is LNHDA and CDR2 is SQIVND (reference sequence). The V call is TRBV19, the J call TRBJ1-5; no reliable D call. This receptor was taken from an adult with an advanced solid tumor such as melanoma, head and neck, liver or kidney cancer. The starting material was CD4+ or CD8+ T cells sorted from blood, obtained in a trial of the OX40 agonist ivuxolimab. This chain's CDR3 is CASSINGEQPQHF. Written as DNA, the CDR3 is TGTGCCAGTAGTATTAACGGGGAGCAGCCCCAGCATTTT. Complete variable domain (other parts from reference TRBV19 and TRBJ1-5): DGGITQSPKYLFRKEGQNVTLSCEQNLNHDAMYWYRQDPGQGLRLIYYSQIVNDFQKGDIAEGYSVSREKKESFPLTVTSAQKNPTAFYLCASSINGEQPQHFGDGTRLSIL.